These T cell receptor beta chains were read from a single sample in a study of blood T cells in healthy people across ages. TCRdb ran MiXCR on the 5' RACE reads and lists one entry per CDR3 protein. The sample shows about 670,000 distinct CDR3 sequences, around 43% of them seen only once. The sample consisted of blood. Receptors originate from a man older than 75 in good health. CDR3s include the opening cysteine and the closing phenylalanine or tryptophan. The order of the fields is CDR3 DNA, CDR3 protein, clone size, V gene, J gene, D gene. A D gene is named only where the DNA matches it firmly. Clone size is not always given. Where it is, it says once, few, many or a class for expanded clones.

TGTGCCACCAGCAGAGCTCAGGGTTTTGGCATAGATACGCAGTATTTT	CATSRAQGFGIDTQYF	NA	TRBV15	TRBJ2-3	NA
TGTGCCAGCAGCCCCCCTAGGACCACAGGGCGTGGCTACACCTTC	CASSPPRTTGRGYTF	few	TRBV28	TRBJ1-2	NA
TGCAGTGCTGGGATAACCGGGGGGGAATTAAGCACAGATACGCAGTATTTT	CSAGITGGELSTDTQYF	many	TRBV20-1	TRBJ2-3	TRBD2
TGTGCCAGCAGCTTAGTGACGGGTAATGAAAAACTGTTTTTT	CASSLVTGNEKLFF	NA	TRBV7-2	TRBJ1-4	NA
TGTGCCAGCAGCTTAGATGCTAGCGGGAGTCCCTCAGATACGCAGTATTTT	CASSLDASGSPSDTQYF	few	TRBV11-3	TRBJ2-3	TRBD2
TGTGCCAGCTCACCACCGGGGGGACGAGCGGGCCTCAATGAGCAGTTCTTC	CASSPPGGRAGLNEQFF	NA	TRBV18	TRBJ2-1	NA
TGTGCCAGCAGGAGGGACGGAAGATCCTACGAGCAGTACTTC	CASRRDGRSYEQYF	NA	TRBV6-1	TRBJ2-7	NA
TGCAGTGCGACTACCACAGGGTCAACACAAGAGCAGTACTTC	CSATTTGSTQEQYF	NA	TRBV20-1	TRBJ2-4	NA
TGTGCCAGCAGCTTAGACGCAAGCACAGATACGCAGTATTTT	CASSLDASTDTQYF	many	TRBV11-2	TRBJ2-3	NA
TGTGCCAGCAGCATGGACAGGCCCGAAAAACTGTTTTTT	CASSMDRPEKLFF	once	TRBV7-2	TRBJ1-4	TRBD1
TGTGCCAGCAGCCAAGCCGGACTGACCGGGGAGCTGTTTTTT	CASSQAGLTGELFF	once	TRBV3-1	TRBJ2-2	NA
TGCGCCAGCAGAGAGCAGGGGATCGTGGGAAATACGCAGTATTTT	CASREQGIVGNTQYF	NA	TRBV5-1	TRBJ2-3	NA
TGCAGTGCTAGAGATTTTAGCGGGAGAGTCGGGGAGCAGTACTTC	CSARDFSGRVGEQYF	NA	TRBV20-1	TRBJ2-7	TRBD2
TGTGCCAGCAGCTTAGCGTCTGCGGCGAACACTGAAGCTTTCTTT	CASSLASAANTEAFF	few	TRBV7-2	TRBJ1-1	NA
TGCGCCAGCAGCTTAATAGCGGGACCAGATACGCAGTATTTT	CASSLIAGPDTQYF	NA	TRBV5-1	TRBJ2-3	TRBD2
TGTGCCACCCGACCGAGCTCTGGAAACACCATATATTTT	CATRPSSGNTIYF	NA	TRBV7-9	TRBJ1-3	NA
TGCGCCAGCAGCTTGGGCAGGGGAGCGTATGAGACCCAGTACTTC	CASSLGRGAYETQYF	NA	TRBV5-1	TRBJ2-5	NA
TGTGCCAGCAGCCCCCGGACAGGGAGCTCCTACAATGAGCAGTTCTTC	CASSPRTGSSYNEQFF	NA	TRBV9	TRBJ2-1	TRBD1
TGCAGTGCTCTCGGGATCCCTTACTCGGGCAATGAGCAGTTCTTC	CSALGIPYSGNEQFF	few	TRBV20-1	TRBJ2-1	NA
TGTGCCAGCAGTTTTTCTGGGAAAAACATTCAGTACTTC	CASSFSGKNIQYF	few	TRBV12-3/TRBV12-4	TRBJ2-4	NA
TGTGCCAGCAGCTTAAAGACTAGCGAGCAAGAGACCCAGTACTTC	CASSLKTSEQETQYF	once	TRBV7-3	TRBJ2-5	TRBD2
TGTGCCAGCAGTGACGGCACTGAAGCTTTCTTT	CASSDGTEAFF	few	TRBV6-4	TRBJ1-1	NA
TGCGCCAGCAGCTGGATTTCTGGGGATACGCAGTATTTT	CASSWISGDTQYF	few	TRBV5-1	TRBJ2-3	NA
TGTGCCAGCAGCGCCAATCCGTTACTGAACACTGAAGCTTTCTTT	CASSANPLLNTEAFF	NA	TRBV9	TRBJ1-1	NA
TGTGCCAGCAGAACGGGACAGGGAGCATTTGGCTACACCTTC	CASRTGQGAFGYTF	many	TRBV6-5	TRBJ1-2	TRBD1
TGTGCCAGCAGCCGGGACAGACAGACCTACGAGCAGTACTTC	CASSRDRQTYEQYF	NA	TRBV6-1	TRBJ2-7	TRBD1
TGTGCCAGCAGCCAAGTCCTAGCGGGGGGCGGAGAGACCCAGTACTTC	CASSQVLAGGGETQYF	NA	TRBV4-2	TRBJ2-5	TRBD2
TGCAGTGCGAGGACCCAGGGGGTTAGGGTGACCCAGTACTTC	CSARTQGVRVTQYF	NA	TRBV20-1	TRBJ2-5	TRBD1
TGCAGTGCTAGAAAGGGTAATAGTAGGAATGAGCAGTTCTTC	CSARKGNSRNEQFF	few	TRBV20-1	TRBJ2-1	NA
TGTGCCAGCAGCCAAAGGAGGGGGACAGGGAGTGAGCAGTTCTTC	CASSQRRGTGSEQFF	NA	TRBV14	TRBJ2-1	TRBD1